This is a list of T cell receptor beta chains from one sample in a study of identical twins. TCRdb processed the 5' RACE reads anew with MiXCR; each CDR3 protein has one entry. This repertoire shows approximately 620,000 distinct CDR3 sequences, 8.5% to 9% found once; its top ten account for roughly 0.97%. The sample was also reused in another study, on yellow fever vaccine responses in identical twins.

The sequenced material came from PBMCs. These receptors were collected from a woman younger than 35 in good health. Both conserved end residues are part of each CDR3. The D gene is left open where the match is weak. Some rows have no size entry. The others give once, few or many, or a class for an expanded clone.

size	J	D	length	V	DNA	CDR3
few	TRBJ1-1	NA	14	TRBV6-1	TGTGCCAGCAGTGAAGCAATCTCGAGGGGGGAAGCTTTCTTT	CASSEAISRGEAFF
few	TRBJ2-1	TRBD1	15	TRBV5-4	TGTGCCAGCAACTCGTGGCAGGGGGCCTCCAATGAGCAGTTCTTC	CASNSWQGASNEQFF
few	TRBJ2-7	TRBD2	14	TRBV7-9	TGTGCCAGCAGCGGACTAGCGTACTCCTACGAGCAGTACTTC	CASSGLAYSYEQYF
many	TRBJ2-1	NA	14	TRBV11-3	TGTGCCAGCAGCTTAGCCGGGAGTCTCGGTGAGCAGTTCTTC	CASSLAGSLGEQFF
few	TRBJ2-7	NA	13	TRBV12-3/TRBV12-4	TGTGCCAGAAATCAAGAAAGCTCCTACGAGCAGTACTTC	CARNQESSYEQYF
NA	TRBJ2-1	NA	11	TRBV2	TGTGCCAGCAGTGGGCTATTTGAGCAGTTCTTC	CASSGLFEQFF
many	TRBJ2-3	TRBD2	18	TRBV7-8	TGTGCCAGCAGACTCCTAGCGGGGGTGAAAACTAGCACAGATACGCAGTATTTT	CASRLLAGVKTSTDTQYF
many	TRBJ2-3	TRBD2	14	TRBV7-8	TGTGCCAGCAGCATAGGACTAGCCACAGATACGCAGTATTTT	CASSIGLATDTQYF
few	TRBJ2-3	NA	16	TRBV14	TGTGCCAGCAGCCAAGATGGAGGGAGAAGCACAGATACGCAGTATTTT	CASSQDGGRSTDTQYF
few	TRBJ2-4	TRBD2	16	TRBV6-5	TGTGCCAGCAGTTTCCTGGCGGGGGGCGATGGAAACATTCAGTACTTC	CASSFLAGGDGNIQYF
many	TRBJ2-3	NA	15	TRBV4-3	TGCGCCAGCAGCCAGAGAGGGGGGTCCACAGATACGCAGTATTTT	CASSQRGGSTDTQYF